This T cell receptor beta chain emerged from a study of shared clonotypes between healthy human individuals. The overall study: Three plates were used per donor for CD4 naive, three for CD4 memory, two for CD8 naive and one for CD8 memory.

Partitioning of CD4+ cells yielded a CD45RA+ naive subset and a CD45RA-negative memory subset. The CDR3 is 16 amino acids. Trimming shortened V by 5 bases and J by 0 bases, and 14 bases separated the two germline ends. In germline, CDR1 is SGHVS, CDR2 FQNEAQ. Profiling relied on immunoSEQ multiplex PCR, and the TCRdb table lists in-frame clones only, not all of them. The sample yields 1.6 million or so clones, approximately 97% seen once. Overall study results and limits: A generally larger estimated richness was seen in naive subsets than in memory subsets. Depth was large, yet rarefaction showed that sorted-subset sequencing was incomplete.

Comments on this clone: Its target is unknown.

The J gene is TRBJ2-4, the V gene TRBV7-8, with D unclear. Sample: naive CD4+ T cells sorted from blood. The subset was: CD45RA+ positively selected. This TCR came from a man aged 30-40 years in good health. CDR3 amino acids: CASSPGFVGAKNIQYF. The CDR3 bases are TGTGCCAGCAGCCCAGGATTCGTAGGAGCCAAAAACATTCAGTACTTC.